The entry that follows covers one T cell receptor beta chain sequence. Its target is not known. Profiled with immunoSEQ multiplex PCR; TCRdb holds only in-frame clones, not every one. The sample has around 20,000 clones; roughly four fifths are singletons. This sample stems from a study of somatic mutations in cytotoxic T cells in rheumatoid arthritis. Looking at the study overall: Purity of nearly 100% was reached when some V beta antibody-stained T-cell populations were flow-sorted, including V beta1+ cells sequenced for TCRB. Study findings and constraints: Only rheumatoid arthritis patients, not healthy controls, showed CD8+ clonality increasing with age.

Germline loops: CDR1 SGHDT, CDR2 YYEEEE. The CDR3 runs 18 residues. V shed 0 bases and J shed 0 bases, with 16 bases lying between them. The TCR was taken from an adult with rheumatoid arthritis. This chain uses TRBV5-6 with TRBJ1-5, with D possibly matching TRBD1 (5 bases). What was sequenced was CD8+ T cells sorted from blood. Here the CDR3 DNA reads TGTGCCAGCAGCTTGGCCAAGGGACGGGAGTATAGCAATCAGCCCCAGCATTTT. Its protein product is CASSLAKGREYSNQPQHF.